The rows below give T cell receptor beta chains drawn from one sample of a study of blood T cell repertoires in COVID-19. Only in-frame clones appear in the TCRdb table, and some are missing; sequencing was by immunoSEQ multiplex PCR. The table shows approximately 190,000 clones, with about 83% occurring only once. Sequencing used PBMCs or T cells enriched from blood (not recorded which). Receptor source: a woman aged 30 to 39 who had been exposed to COVID-19. CDR3s include the opening cysteine and the closing phenylalanine or tryptophan.

TRBV25-1,TRBJ1-3,CASSELAGSSGNTIYF
TRBV9,TRBJ1-2,CASSAPDRAAWHGYTF
TRBV7-8,TRBJ1-1,CASSERRYTEAFF
TRBV19,TRBJ2-7,CASSIGTGTSYEQYF
TRBV6-5,TRBJ2-7,CASSYEEGLGGYEQYF
TRBV7-9,TRBJ1-2,CASSSDSRIFYAYTF
TRBV6-4,TRBJ1-5,CASSEGQGGNQPQHF
TRBV25-1,TRBJ2-3,CASTDRGRRDTQYF
TRBV25-1,TRBJ2-1,CASSEQGRYNEQFF
TRBV7-3,TRBJ1-1,CASSLFADPDTEAFF
TRBV18,TRBJ2-7,CASSTGATYEQYF
TRBV15,TRBJ1-3,CATSNFPGSGNTIYF
TRBV3-1/TRBV3-2,TRBJ2-7,CASSLTGVYEQYF
TRBV7-2,TRBJ1-6,CASSILGTSDSPLHF
TRBV9,TRBJ2-1,CASSVTAPATYNEQFF
TRBV7-9,TRBJ2-3,CASSLVGGAQYF
TRBV10-2,TRBJ1-1,CASSEGTMNTEAFF
TRBV7-2,TRBJ1-1,CASSSRDRVSNTEAFF
TRBV11-2,TRBJ2-7,CASSPGTGFTEQYF
TRBV12-3/TRBV12-4,TRBJ1-2,CASGRDRGFGYTF
TRBV29-1,TRBJ2-7,CSVVSGDEQYF
TRBV19,TRBJ2-2,CASILRGLAGANTGELFF
TRBV18,TRBJ1-3,CASSPPEDTIYF
TRBV25-1,TRBJ1-3,CASSEFWPGSGNTIYF
TRBV7-3,TRBJ2-7,CASSLYQGDYEQYF
TRBV6-5,TRBJ2-5,CASTTPGQETQYF
TRBV7-2,TRBJ2-7,CASSSEGFSYEQYF
TRBV2,TRBJ2-7,CAGGTGGTYEQYF
TRBV10-3,TRBJ1-6,CAIKGTGDNSPLHF
TRBV18,TRBJ1-2,CASSPLAQVNYGYTF
TRBV6-5,TRBJ1-1,CASSQGTGRNTEAFF
TRBV4-1,TRBJ1-3,CASSQGRLAGPNGNTIYF